Included here is one TCR beta chain sequence, with context. This entry comes from a study of blood T cell repertoires in COVID-19. Study-level background: Material from acute and convalescent COVID-19 was sourced from the United States, Italy and Spain. PBMCs, B-cell-depleted T cells, or T cells provided the cDNA or gDNA that made up the material.

This CDR3 contains 13 residues. Per germline, CDR1 SEHNR and CDR2 FQNEAQ (reference sequence). The V end lost 8 bases, the J end lost 3 bases, and 14 bases lay between the germline ends. Original processing methods: It was from reference gene primer amplification that nucleated cell counts were estimated. TCRdb keeps only in-frame clones here, not all; method: immunoSEQ multiplex PCR. The V and J calls and clone size come from that table; D and trimming were worked out from the DNA. The table records around 300,000 clones, 83% of them present only once. The clonotype comes from a woman in her forties or fifties who had recovered from COVID-19. This chain joins TRBV7-9 and TRBJ2-7, with no clear D. The sample taken for sequencing was peripheral blood. CDR3 region: CASLTTQNYEQYF. In DNA form, the CDR3 reads TGTGCCAGCCTAACCACGCAAAACTACGAGCAGTACTTC.